Below, 26 T cell receptor beta chains from the same sample are listed, as sequenced in a study of CXCR3-negative and CXCR3-positive naive CD8 T cells. It was by 5' RACE with UMI labels that the TRB cDNA libraries were prepared. TCRdb reanalyzed the 5' RACE reads, giving one entry per CDR3 protein sequence and no DNA. With 100,000 to 150,000 distinct CDR3 sequences in the sample, the ten largest clones hold nearly 0.5%. The specimen was naive CXCR3- CD8+ T cells from blood. The subset is: CD45RO-CCR7+CD27+CD95- naive CD8+ T cells lacking CXCR3 (TNR3-). Receptor source: a human donor in good health. Some clones in this sample may be carry-over from other donors' samples.

The V gene is TRBV23-1, the J gene TRBJ2-3; TCRdb's D gene call, TRBD2, goes unchecked for lack of DNA. TRBV23-1 is reported as an ORF; its role is uncertain. The CDR3 is 19 amino acids. CDR3: CASSHADGTSGGGTDTQYF.

J is TRBJ1-1 and V is TRBV13; the TCRdb D gene call, TRBD1, has no DNA to confirm it. The CDR3 is 16 amino acids. CDR1 is PRHDT and CDR2 is FYEKMQ in the germline V gene (reference sequence). Here the CDR3 reads CASSTRTGGLRTEAFF.

The chain couples TRBV28 to TRBJ2-7; TCRdb indicates TRBD1, and absent DNA this call remains unverified. This CDR3 is 15 amino acids long. Germline V gives CDR1 MDHEN, CDR2 SYDVKM. The CDR3 loop reads CASSFVGGAIYEQYF.

V usage is TRBV4-3 and J usage is TRBJ2-1; with no DNA, the TCRdb D assignment of TRBD1 cannot be verified. Looked up from germline, CDR1 is LGHNA and CDR2 is YSLEER. This CDR3 region has 17 residues. The CDR3 sequence: CASSQATGFGSYNEQFF.

J is TRBJ2-3 and V is TRBV10-3; TCRdb picks TRBD2, but there is no DNA to check that call. The germline V gene has CDR1 ENHRY and CDR2 SYGVKD. The CDR3 totals 14 residues. CDR3 amino acids: CATTLADNTDTQYF.

J is TRBJ2-1 and V is TRBV28; TCRdb returns TRBD2, unconfirmable since there is no DNA. The CDR3 loop spans 12 amino acids. The V gene's germline CDR1 is MDHEN and CDR2 SYDVKM. This chain's CDR3 is CASRELGAEQFF.

The rearrangement uses TRBV21-1 and TRBJ1-6. TRBV21-1 is flagged as a pseudogene. This CDR3 region has 16 residues. The CDR3 loop is CASSVGDLSYNSPLHF.

The J gene is TRBJ1-1, the V gene TRBV15; the D call from TCRdb, TRBD1, cannot be confirmed without DNA. The germline V gene has CDR1 LNHNV and CDR2 YYDKDF (reference sequence). CDR3 size: 13 residues. The CDR3 sequence: CATSMDRGTEAFF.

V usage is TRBV28 and J usage is TRBJ1-1. The CDR3 contains 14 residues. In germline, CDR1 is MDHEN, CDR2 SYDVKM. The CDR3 loop reads CASSLLVTGTEAFF.

V is TRBV29-1 and J is TRBJ1-2; TCRdb's D call, TRBD1, is unchecked because there is no DNA. Germline V gene sequence: CDR1 SQVTM, CDR2 ANQGSEA. The CDR3 totals 12 residues. This CDR3 reads CSVGGADYGYTF.

The chain combines TRBV4-1 with TRBJ2-6; as DNA is missing, the TRBD2 call by TCRdb cannot be tested. Per germline, CDR1 MGHRA and CDR2 YSYEKL. The length of the CDR3 is 19 residues. CDR3 amino acids: CASSPPPVAGYSGANVLTF.

The genes are TRBV27 and TRBJ2-1; checking the TCRdb D call of TRBD2 is not possible without DNA. In germline, CDR1 is MNHEY, CDR2 SMNVEV (reference sequence). This CDR3 region has 17 residues. CDR3: CASSPTSGRLLYNEQFF.

This rearrangement joins TRBV13 to TRBJ1-2. This CDR3 has 13 residues. The V gene's germline CDR1 is PRHDT and CDR2 FYEKMQ (reference sequence). This CDR3 is CASSLVDDYGYTF.

The CDR3 reads CASSHPQRGEETQYF. J is TRBJ2-5 and V is TRBV7-2; with no DNA, the TCRdb D assignment of TRBD1 cannot be verified. The CDR3 extends over 15 amino acids. CDR1 SGHTA and CDR2 FQGNSA come from the germline V gene.

The chain carries TRBV28 and TRBJ2-7; there is no DNA to check the TCRdb D call of TRBD1. The CDR3 totals 16 residues. In germline, CDR1 is MDHEN, CDR2 SYDVKM. CDR3 sequence: CASSPRPGRKSYEQYF.

The V gene is TRBV28, the J gene TRBJ2-1; the TCRdb D gene call, TRBD1, has no DNA to confirm it. The V gene's germline CDR1 is MDHEN and CDR2 SYDVKM. CDR3 length: 14 residues. CDR3 in amino acids: CASSQGQGTNEQFF. Together with reference TRBV28 and TRBJ2-1, the CDR3 gives the full variable domain: DVKVTQSSRYLVKRTGEKVFLECVQDMDHENMFWYRQDPGLGLRLIYFSYDVKMKEKGDIPEGYSVSREKKERFSLILESASTNQTSMYLCASSQGQGTNEQFFGPGTRLTVL.

The rearrangement links TRBV20-1 to TRBJ2-2; the TRBD1 assignment by TCRdb is unverifiable without DNA. This CDR3 spans 17 amino acids. Per the germline V gene, CDR1 is DFQATT and CDR2 is SNEGSKA (reference sequence). The CDR3 sequence is CSARDHIREPKAGELFF.

The chain recombines TRBV7-6 with TRBJ2-3; TCRdb's D gene call, TRBD2, goes unchecked for lack of DNA. The germline CDR1 and CDR2 sequences are SGHVS and FNYEAQ. This CDR3 has 18 residues. CDR3 protein: CASSYTQTSGLSTDTQYF.

V is TRBV7-9 and J is TRBJ2-5; TCRdb's D gene call, TRBD1, goes unchecked for lack of DNA. This CDR3 is built from 12 residues. Germline values: CDR1 SEHNR, CDR2 FQNEAQ (reference sequence). The CDR3 loop is CASSHRDETQYF.

The chain links TRBV6-4 to TRBJ1-5; the D call from TCRdb, TRBD1, cannot be confirmed without DNA. From germline, CDR1 is MRHNA and CDR2 SNTAGT. The CDR3 is 17 amino acids. The CDR3 spells CASSLTRGLRSNQPQHF.

This sequence joins TRBV7-9 and TRBJ2-7; TCRdb's D call of TRBD2 is untestable without DNA. Germline-derived CDR1 and CDR2 are SEHNR and FQNEAQ (reference sequence). The CDR3 extends over 18 amino acids. The CDR3 loop is CASSLGELAGIVSYEQYF.

CDR3 residues: CASSELAESSYEQYF. The chain carries TRBV6-1 and TRBJ2-7. The CDR3 has 15 amino acids. Germline V lookup: CDR1 MNHNS, CDR2 SASEGT.

The J gene is TRBJ2-3, the V gene TRBV9; TCRdb indicates TRBD1, and absent DNA this call remains unverified. Germline CDR1 SGDLS, CDR2 YYNGEE. The CDR3 consists of 15 residues. CDR3 region: CASSDRGVGTDTQYF.

The chain uses TRBV6-2 or TRBV6-3 and TRBJ2-1; TCRdb selects TRBD1, and the lack of DNA leaves this call unchecked. The CDR3 runs to 17 residues. From germline, CDR1 is MNHEY and CDR2 SVGEGT. CDR3 region: CASSYEPSTGEGNEQFF.

The chain uses TRBV6-5 and TRBJ2-3; TCRdb returns TRBD1, unconfirmable since there is no DNA. This CDR3 has 14 residues. The germline CDR1 and CDR2 sequences are MNHEY and SVGAGI. The CDR3 here is CASSPPGYTDTQYF.

The chain employs TRBV19 and TRBJ2-2; lacking DNA, the TRBD1 call made by TCRdb goes unchecked. This CDR3 region has 14 residues. Germline V gene data show CDR1 as LNHDA and CDR2 as SQIVND (reference sequence). This CDR3 reads CATLRDPNTGELFF.